A selection of T cell receptor beta chains follows, all from one sample in a study of T cells in Graves' hyperthyroidism and ophthalmopathy. A single record per CDR3 protein comes from TCRdb applying MiXCR to the multiplex PCR reads. The sample lists about 400,000 distinct CDR3 sequences, approximately 13% occurring once. The sample consisted of blood. These TCRs come from a woman between 18 and 29 years old with Graves' hyperthyroidism. Both conserved end residues are part of each CDR3. Fields, in order: D gene, J gene, clone size, V gene, CDR3 protein, CDR3 DNA. D genes are given only for firm matches. The size field is filled for only some rows; it gives once, few, many or a size class.

TRBD1	TRBJ2-3	many	TRBV20-1	CSAQGAGDTQYF	TGCAGTGCTCAGGGGGCCGGGGATACGCAGTATTTT
.	TRBJ2-1	many	TRBV7-9	CASSYGEYNEQFF	TGTGCCAGCAGCTACGGGGAGTACAATGAGCAGTTCTTC
TRBD1	TRBJ2-7	many	TRBV6-1	CASSIGLGQGSEQYF	TGTGCCAGCTCAATTGGGCTGGGACAGGGCAGCGAGCAGTACTTC
.	TRBJ2-3	many	TRBV15	CATSPRRGVSTDTQYF	TGTGCCACCAGCCCCAGAAGGGGGGTTAGCACAGATACGCAGTATTTT
.	TRBJ2-7	many	TRBV2	CASKVSPRPYEQYF	TGTGCCAGCAAAGTTAGTCCCAGACCCTACGAGCAGTACTTC
.	TRBJ2-2	many	TRBV5-1	CASSLALGVLNTGELFF	TGCGCCAGCAGCTTGGCTCTGGGGGTCCTGAACACCGGGGAGCTGTTTTTT
TRBD1	TRBJ1-1	many	TRBV18	CASLIQGLNTEAFF	TGTGCCAGCTTGATACAGGGGTTGAACACTGAAGCTTTCTTT
.	TRBJ1-5	many	TRBV3-1	CASSQGGEQPQHF	TGTGCCAGCAGCCAAGGGGGGGAGCAGCCCCAGCATTTT
.	TRBJ1-3	many	TRBV11-2	CASSLHTGSSGNTIYF	TGTGCCAGCAGCTTGCATACAGGGAGCTCTGGAAACACCATATATTTT
.	TRBJ1-1	many	TRBV18	CASSPSTGSQAITEAFF	TGTGCCAGCTCACCAAGTACTGGCAGCCAAGCGATTACTGAAGCTTTCTTT
TRBD1	TRBJ2-2	few	TRBV27	CASRKTGGINTGELFF	TGTGCCAGCAGGAAAACAGGGGGCATTAACACCGGGGAGCTGTTTTTT
.	TRBJ2-3	many	TRBV9	CASSPRGAAGTDTQYF	TGTGCCAGCAGCCCCCGAGGGGCGGCCGGGACAGATACGCAGTATTTT
TRBD2	TRBJ2-1	many	TRBV5-1	CASSGGGYNEQFF	TGCGCCAGCAGCGGGGGGGGGTACAATGAGCAGTTCTTC
.	TRBJ2-7	many	TRBV6-1	CASSVQDSHSYEQYF	TGTGCCAGCAGTGTACAGGACAGCCACTCCTACGAGCAGTACTTC
TRBD2	TRBJ2-1	many	TRBV11-2	CASSPGGPRSNEQFF	TGTGCCAGCAGCCCGGGGGGGCCCCGGTCGAATGAGCAGTTCTTC
TRBD2	TRBJ2-7	many	TRBV20-1	CSARAGLAGGTYYEQYF	TGCAGTGCTAGGGCCGGACTAGCGGGAGGGACCTACTACGAGCAGTACTTC
.	TRBJ2-4	.	TRBV6-1	CASRRVGEKNIQYF	TGTGCCAGCAGAAGGGTGGGGGAAAAAAACATTCAGTACTTC
TRBD1	TRBJ2-5	many	TRBV29-1	CSVPRSGQYQETQYF	TGCAGCGTGCCGAGGTCGGGACAGTACCAAGAGACCCAGTACTTC
.	TRBJ2-7	many	TRBV28	CASSLLGEQYF	TGTGCCAGCAGTTTACTGGGGGAGCAGTACTTC
.	TRBJ1-6	many	TRBV7-9	CASSLATDNPLHF	TGTGCCAGCAGCCTCGCGACAGACAACCCCCTCCACTTT
TRBD1	TRBJ2-1	many	TRBV6-2/TRBV6-3	CASSYRDRGFGEQFF	TGTGCCAGCAGTTATCGGGACAGGGGGTTCGGTGAGCAGTTCTTC
.	TRBJ2-1	few	TRBV24-1	CATSADIYNEQFF	TGTGCCACCAGTGCGGACATCTACAATGAGCAGTTCTTC
.	TRBJ2-2	few	TRBV14	CASSREWMGELFF	TGTGCCAGCAGCCGAGAATGGATGGGGGAGCTGTTTTTT